The next 26 T cell receptor beta chains were all read from a single sample in a study of a mutant IDH1 vaccine in newly diagnosed glioma. TCRdb's copy holds only in-frame clones and misses some; the assay was immunoSEQ multiplex PCR. The sample consists of around 130,000 clones, around 80% of them appearing once. These receptors are not linked to any known antigen. The sample's time point: week 11, during vaccination. In the vaccine, a single dose held 300 ug of the mutant IDH1 20-mer peptide, along with topical imiquimod. Material: PBMCs, obtained from a glioma patient whose treatment included an IDH1 peptide vaccine. The receptors stem from a man between 40 and 49 years old with glioma.

The chain links TRBV4-3 to TRBJ2-3; 11 bases map to TRBD2. Germline values: CDR1 LGHNA, CDR2 YSLEER. J gave up 5 bases and V 3 bases, and 10 bases lay outside the gene matches. CDR3 length equals 17 residues. The CDR3 DNA reads as TGCGCCAGCAGCCATACGACTAGCGGGGTCATAGGAGATACGCAGTATTTT. Translation gives CASSHTTSGVIGDTQYF.

The gene calls are TRBV5-4 and TRBJ1-1; 8 bases align to TRBD1. V dropped 0 bases and J dropped 5; count of bases not matched to a gene: 3. Germline-derived CDR1 and CDR2 are SGHNT and YYREEE (reference sequence). The length of the CDR3 is 14 residues. The CDR3 region is CASSLERQGTEAFF. DNA for the CDR3: TGTGCCAGCAGCTTGGAGCGACAGGGGACTGAAGCTTTCTTT.

The rearrangement links TRBV9 to TRBJ2-7; 8 bases fit TRBD2. The trim removed 6 bases at V and 4 bases at J, leaving 9 bases unmatched. Germline V gene data show CDR1 as SGDLS and CDR2 as YYNGEE. CDR3 length equals 14 residues. The CDR3 DNA reads as TGTGCCAGCACAAGTGGAAGCGGGAGTTACGAGCAGTACTTC. This codes for CASTSGSGSYEQYF.

The rearrangement uses TRBV19 and TRBJ2-3; no firm D call. The V end was cut by 3 bases, the J end by 0 bases, with 7 bases between. CDR1 and CDR2 (germline): LNHDA, SQIVND (reference sequence). This CDR3 contains 14 residues. CDR3 nucleotide sequence: TGTGCCAGTAGTATTAGTGGGAGCACAGATACGCAGTATTTT. Protein: CASSISGSTDTQYF.

This rearrangement joins TRBV5-4 to TRBJ2-3; TRBD2 aligns across 8 bases. Looked up from germline, CDR1 is SGHNT and CDR2 is YYREEE (reference sequence). V lost 0 bases to trimming and J lost 0 bases; unmatched junction nucleotides: 3. The CDR3 spans 16 residues. CDR3 bases: TGTGCCAGCAGCTTGGAAAGCGGGGGTAGCACAGATACGCAGTATTTT. It translates to CASSLESGGSTDTQYF. The entire variable domain, with the rest obtained from reference TRBV5-4 and TRBJ2-3, is as follows: ETGVTQSPTHLIKTRGQQVTLRCSSQSGHNTVSWYQQALGQGPQFIFQYYREEENGRGNFPPRFSGLQFPNYSSELNVNALELDDSALYLCASSLESGGSTDTQYFGPGTRLTVL.

As for this clone: Other nucleotide sequences in the sample specify the same CDR3. This chain joins TRBV4-1 and TRBJ2-7; D gene ambiguous. V lost 1 base, J lost 0 bases, and 7 bases lay in between. The CDR3 is 14 residues long. From germline, CDR1 is MGHRA and CDR2 YSYEKL. The CDR3 nucleotides read TGCGCCAGCAGCCAAGTGGCAGACTCCTACGAGCAGTACTTC. It translates to CASSQVADSYEQYF.

The V call is TRBV18, the J call TRBJ2-5, with D possibly being TRBD1 (6 bases). Germline lookup yields CDR1 KGHSH and CDR2 LQKENI. V shed 0 bases and J shed 5 bases, with 13 bases lying between them. The CDR3 sequence is 15 residues long. CDR3 loop: CASSPPPPGVETQYF. The CDR3 region has the DNA TGTGCCAGCTCACCACCCCCCCCAGGGGTGGAGACCCAGTACTTC.

In its sample, this clone was seen once. Within the sample, other DNA sequences also encode this same CDR3. The gene calls are TRBV19 and TRBJ2-7, with D hard to call. Germline CDR1 reads LNHDA; CDR2 reads SQIVND (reference sequence). This CDR3 contains 13 residues. V gave up 1 base and J gave up 0 bases, with 4 bases separating them. The CDR3 DNA sequence: TGTGCCAGTAGTATAGGCGGCTCCTACGAGCAGTACTTC. It is translated as CASSIGGSYEQYF.

The CDR3: CASSQDRVAEPQHF. The CDR3 coding sequence is TGCGCCAGCAGTCAAGACAGGGTTGCGGAGCCCCAGCATTTT. The rearrangement uses TRBV23-1 and TRBJ1-5, with 7 positions matching TRBD1. TRBV23-1 is an open reading frame whose function is uncertain. This CDR3 has 14 residues. Trimming removed 2 bases from V and 8 bases from J; junction bases left unmatched: 6.

V usage is TRBV6-5 and J usage is TRBJ1-5; no reliable D call. The CDR3 consists of 14 residues. CDR1 MNHEY and CDR2 SVGAGI come from the germline V gene. V lost 2 bases and J lost 3, with 8 bases in between. CDR3 DNA sequence: TGTGCCAGCAGTTACCCAGGCCCCAATCAGCCCCAGCATTTT. Its translation is CASSYPGPNQPQHF.

V is TRBV19 and J is TRBJ2-7, with a possible D match to TRBD1 (5 bases). V lost 5 bases and J 4 bases, leaving 12 bases between the germline ends. Germline CDR1 reads LNHDA; CDR2 reads SQIVND (reference sequence). The CDR3 runs to 13 residues. Written as DNA, the CDR3 is TGTGCCAGTAGTGCCCAAACAGGATACGAGCAGTACTTC. Protein product: CASSAQTGYEQYF.

This rearrangement joins TRBV25-1 to TRBJ2-1, with D possibly being TRBD1 (6 bases). Germline CDR1 and CDR2: MGHDK and SYGVNS. CDR3 length: 16 residues. The ends were cut back, 0 bases at V and 2 bases at J, with 11 bases in the middle. CDR3 residues: CASSEYGQRAYNEQFF. The CDR3 bases are TGTGCCAGCAGTGAATACGGACAGAGGGCCTACAATGAGCAGTTCTTC.

V usage is TRBV7-2 and J usage is TRBJ2-7; 7 nucleotides match TRBD2. V dropped 6 bases and J dropped 3; count of bases not matched to a gene: 8. CDR3 length: 14 amino acids. CDR1 is SGHTA, CDR2 FQGNSA, per germline. CDR3 amino acids: CASRRASGFYEQYF. The CDR3 region has the DNA TGTGCCAGCAGAAGGGCTAGCGGATTCTACGAGCAGTACTTC. The whole variable domain, filled in from reference TRBV7-2 and TRBJ2-7, reads GAGVSQSPSNKVTEKGKDVELRCDPISGHTALYWYRQSLGQGLEFLIYFQGNSAPDKSGLPSDRFSAERTGGSVSTLTIQRTQQEDSAVYLCASRRASGFYEQYFGPGTRLTVT.

This clone was observed a handful of times. The V call is TRBV2, the J call TRBJ2-7; D may correspond to TRBD1 or TRBD2 (5 bases each). Germline V CDR1 and CDR2: SNHLY, FYNNEI. V lost 6 bases, J lost 7 bases, and 19 bases lay in between. The CDR3 length is 14 residues. The CDR3 coding sequence is TGTGCCAGCAGGGTCGGGACGCATGACTGGGAGCAGTACTTC. It specifies CASRVGTHDWEQYF.

The rearrangement joins TRBV28 to TRBJ2-3, with D tentatively TRBD2 (5 bases). V was cut by 4 bases and J by 6 bases, with 8 bases left in between. This CDR3 has 12 amino acids. Germline values: CDR1 MDHEN, CDR2 SYDVKM. CDR3 region: CASSSSGDTQYF. The CDR3 DNA reads TGTGCCAGCAGTTCGTCGGGGGATACGCAGTATTTT.

The chain joins TRBV28 to TRBJ2-7; the D gene is possibly TRBD1 (6 bases). The germline V gene has CDR1 MDHEN and CDR2 SYDVKM. V was clipped by 5 bases and J by 2 bases, with 16 bases between them. This CDR3 contains 15 residues. The CDR3 DNA sequence: TGTGCCAGCAGTATCCCCCGACAGGCCGCCTACGAGCAGTACTTC. It specifies CASSIPRQAAYEQYF.

V is TRBV4-1 and J is TRBJ1-1, with 7 bases identical to TRBD1. Per the germline V gene, CDR1 is MGHRA and CDR2 is YSYEKL. The CDR3 contains 15 residues. The ends lost 3 bases at V and 5 bases at J; junction bases unmatched: 9. The CDR3 nucleotides are TGCGCCAGCAGCCAGAACTACAGGGGAAGGACTGAAGCTTTCTTT. Its translation is CASSQNYRGRTEAFF.

The chain carries TRBV27 and TRBJ2-2, with D perhaps matching TRBD2 (6 bases). CDR3 length equals 13 residues. Between the trimmed V and J ends, which lost 5 bases and 8 bases, there was a span of 12 bases. Germline-derived CDR1 and CDR2 are MNHEY and SMNVEV (reference sequence). In DNA, the CDR3 is TGTGCCAGCAGTCCACTAGCACGTGGGGAGCTGTTTTTT. This codes for CASSPLARGELFF.

This chain uses TRBV5-4 with TRBJ2-7, with a weak D call TRBD2 (5 bases). The V gene's germline CDR1 is SGHNT and CDR2 YYREEE (reference sequence). CDR3 size: 13 residues. The V end lost 1 base, the J end lost 5 bases, and 10 bases lay between the germline ends. The CDR3 nucleotides read TGTGCCAGCAGCTTGTTTGCGGGCCACGAGCAGTACTTC. It encodes CASSLFAGHEQYF.

J is TRBJ2-1 and V is TRBV10-1; 7 nucleotides agree with TRBD2. With 8 bases clipped from V and 1 base from J, the junction kept 5 bases outside the gene matches. Germline CDR1 and CDR2: WNHNN and SYGVQD (reference sequence). CDR3 length equals 14 residues. In nucleotides, the CDR3 is TGCGCCAGCGCAACCGGGGGGTCCTACAATGAGCAGTTCTTC. It is translated as CASATGGSYNEQFF.

The rearrangement uses TRBV30 and TRBJ1-4, with D unresolved. The germline V and J ends were trimmed by 2 bases and 10 bases, with 14 bases remaining between them. Per germline, CDR1 GTSNPN and CDR2 SVGIG (reference sequence). The CDR3 is 13 residues long. The CDR3 coding sequence is TGTGCCTGGAGTAAGGACCTTTGGGGAAAACTGTTTTTT. This sequence encodes CAWSKDLWGKLFF.

The V gene is TRBV7-8, the J gene TRBJ1-5, with a weak D call TRBD1 (6 bases). Trimming stripped 1 base from V and 5 bases from J, with 15 bases between. The CDR3 is made up of 16 amino acids. Per germline, CDR1 SGHVS and CDR2 FQNEAQ. The CDR3 sequence: CASSLGRGLVYQPQHF. Here the CDR3 DNA reads TGTGCCAGCAGCTTAGGCAGGGGACTTGTCTATCAGCCCCAGCATTTT.

The chain recombines TRBV19 with TRBJ1-3; D remains ambiguous. Germline lookup yields CDR1 LNHDA and CDR2 SQIVND (reference sequence). The CDR3 has 15 residues. Trimming cost V 7 bases and J 0 bases, with 13 bases left between them. Here the CDR3 DNA reads TGTGCCAGTATGAGTAGCCGGAGCTCTGGAAACACCATATATTTT. Translation gives CASMSSRSSGNTIYF.

This clone showed up just a few times. The chain carries TRBV2 and TRBJ2-7; TRBD2 agrees at 12 bases. V was clipped by 7 bases and J by 5 bases; unmatched bases: 12. This CDR3 is built from 16 residues. Germline V gene data show CDR1 as SNHLY and CDR2 as FYNNEI. This CDR3 is CASTLPTSGSIHEQYF. The CDR3 DNA reads as TGTGCCAGCACTCTCCCGACTAGCGGGAGTATCCACGAGCAGTACTTC.

V is TRBV15 and J is TRBJ2-7, with 8 positions matching TRBD2. The CDR3 has 17 amino acids. Per germline, CDR1 LNHNV and CDR2 YYDKDF (reference sequence). V trimming: 0 bases; J trimming: 5 bases; junction bases outside the gene matches: 12. The CDR3 DNA reads TGTGCCACCAGCAGAGATCGGGTCGGGAGGGCCTTGAACGAGCAGTACTTC. This sequence encodes CATSRDRVGRALNEQYF. Variable domain in full (rest from reference TRBV15 and TRBJ2-7): DAMVIQNPRYQVTQFGKPVTLSCSQTLNHNVMYWYQQKSSQAPKLLFHYYDKDFNNEADTPDNFQSRRPNTSFCFLDIRSPGLGDTAMYLCATSRDRVGRALNEQYFGPGTRLTVT.

The chain is built from TRBV19 and TRBJ2-1; tentative D call: TRBD1 (5 bases). CDR3 length: 17 amino acids. Trimming shortened V by 6 bases and J by 4 bases, and 22 bases separated the two germline ends. The germline V gene encodes CDR1 LNHDA and CDR2 SQIVND (reference sequence). CDR3 coding DNA: TGTGCCAGTAGCAGCATGACGATGCAGGGCCGGTACAATGAGCAGTTCTTC. Amino acid sequence: CASSSMTMQGRYNEQFF.